The T cell receptor beta chain described here comes from a study of post-analysis software for immune sequencing data. Study findings and constraints: A handful of TRBV segments (TRBV5-6, TRBV5-1 and TRBV20-1 among them) occurred more frequently in patients than in controls.

This clonotype appeared a few times. Its antigen is currently unknown. Unique molecular identifiers were carried by the TCR beta cDNA libraries. One entry per CDR3 protein, called by TCRdb with MiXCR from the PCR reads. Of roughly 540,000 distinct CDR3 sequences listed, approximately 34% are singletons. The length of the CDR3 is 18 residues. CDR1 is SGHTA and CDR2 is FQGNSA in the germline V gene. V lost 4 bases to trimming and J lost 3 bases; unmatched junction nucleotides: 17. The sample comprised blood. The receptor was isolated from a girl under 18 with multiple sclerosis. The chain is built from TRBV7-2 and TRBJ1-2, with 7 bases that match TRBD1. In DNA, the CDR3 is TGTGCCAGCAGCTGGAATCCGGGACAGTACCCCATGGACTATGGCTACACCTTC. This encodes CASSWNPGQYPMDYGYTF.